The 2 T cell receptor beta chains listed next were all sequenced from one sample in a study of cytomegalovirus exposure and HLA in healthy donors. TCRdb's copy holds only in-frame clones and misses some; the assay was immunoSEQ multiplex PCR. Found here are approximately 90,000 clones, roughly 92% of them singletons; the top ten hold 1.1%. Material: PBMCs. These receptor sequences come from a woman between 25 and 40 years old in good health and CMV-seropositive.

V is TRBV30 and J is TRBJ2-7; 14 positions agree with TRBD2. V lost 5 bases to trimming and J lost 5 bases; unmatched junction nucleotides: 5. Germline-derived CDR1 and CDR2 are GTSNPN and SVGIG (reference sequence). The CDR3 spans 14 residues. CDR3 protein: CAWGTSGRTNEQYF. DNA for the CDR3: TGTGCCTGGGGGACTAGCGGGAGAACGAACGAGCAGTACTTC.

In its sample, this clone was seen once. This chain joins TRBV29-1 and TRBJ2-1, with unresolved D. Trimming shortened V by 4 bases and J by 8 bases, and 21 bases separated the two germline ends. The CDR3 has 15 amino acids. Germline CDR1 and CDR2: SQVTM and ANQGSEA. CDR3 amino acids: CSVAGGTTLWDEQFF. The CDR3 DNA sequence: TGCAGCGTTGCTGGCGGCACTACCCTTTGGGATGAGCAGTTCTTC.